This T cell receptor beta chain originates from a study of T cell changes during pregnancy in multiple sclerosis. This clone was picked up one time. Sequencing used immunoSEQ multiplex PCR; TCRdb keeps in-frame clones, though not all of them. The data contain around 99,000 clones, roughly 92% of them seen just once; the ten biggest clones take up approximately 2.6%. This clonotype was sampled from a female donor with multiple sclerosis, enrolled in a pregnancy study. The sample in question was peripheral blood, obtained in the first trimester of pregnancy.

The CDR3 DNA follows: TGTGCCAGCAGGGGGCAGGCGAACACCGGGGAGCTGTTTTTT. Its protein product is CASRGQANTGELFF. The chain has TRBV28 and TRBJ2-2; tentatively, D is TRBD1 (5 bases). Germline values: CDR1 MDHEN, CDR2 SYDVKM. The CDR3 consists of 14 residues. The V end lost 6 bases, the J end lost 0 bases, and 8 bases lay between the germline ends.